These 14 T cell receptor beta chains share one sample of origin, sequenced in a study of blood T cell repertoires in COVID-19. TCRdb keeps only in-frame clones here, not all; method: immunoSEQ multiplex PCR. Here the sample spans 240,000 or so clones, more than 85% being singletons. Material for sequencing was peripheral blood. The receptors originated from a woman between 70 and 85 years old with active or convalescent COVID-19.

The V and J genes are TRBV7-6 and TRBJ2-7, with TRBD1 identical over 7 bases. After removal of 4 bases from V and 2 bases from J, the junction contained 8 bases not matched to a gene. The CDR3 is 15 amino acids. Germline CDR1 is SGHVS and CDR2 is FNYEAQ. The CDR3 region has the DNA TGTGCCAGCAGCTCCAGACAGGGTAAAGCCTACGAGCAGTACTTC. This sequence encodes CASSSRQGKAYEQYF.

The chain couples TRBV20-1 to TRBJ2-3; possible D gene TRBD2, 6 bases. V was clipped by 3 bases and J by 7 bases, with 8 bases between them. CDR3 length equals 11 residues. Per the germline V gene, CDR1 is DFQATT and CDR2 is SNEGSKA (reference sequence). The CDR3 DNA is TGCAGTGCTAGCGGAGGGAATACGCAGTATTTT. Its translation is CSASGGNTQYF.

The CDR3, as DNA: TGTGCCCCCAGTTTATTAAATGGGACTAGCCCCGGGGTTGGGGAGCTGTTTTTT. This codes for CAPSLLNGTSPGVGELFF. The J gene is TRBJ2-2, the V gene TRBV27; 9 bases agree with TRBD2. CDR3 length: 18 residues. Germline V gene sequence: CDR1 MNHEY, CDR2 SMNVEV (reference sequence). The trim removed 11 bases at V and 8 bases at J, leaving 24 bases unmatched.

The chain couples TRBV19 to TRBJ1-2; TRBD1 aligns across 7 bases. Germline V gene lookup returns CDR1 LNHDA and CDR2 SQIVND (reference sequence). After removal of 4 bases from V and 6 bases from J, the junction contained 8 bases not matched to a gene. This CDR3 has 14 amino acids. CDR3 protein: CASSTETGSHGYTF. CDR3 coding DNA: TGTGCCAGTAGTACCGAGACAGGGTCCCATGGCTACACCTTC. The entire variable domain, with the rest obtained from reference TRBV19 and TRBJ1-2, is as follows: DGGITQSPKYLFRKEGQNVTLSCEQNLNHDAMYWYRQDPGQGLRLIYYSQIVNDFQKGDIAEGYSVSREKKESFPLTVTSAQKNPTAFYLCASSTETGSHGYTFGSGTRLTVV.

V is TRBV9 and J is TRBJ1-2; no firm D call. The ends were cut back, 0 bases at V and 7 bases at J, with 7 bases in the middle. The germline V gene has CDR1 SGDLS and CDR2 YYNGEE. CDR3 size: 12 residues. The CDR3 here is CASSVVRSGYTF. The CDR3 coding sequence is TGTGCCAGCAGCGTAGTGAGGAGTGGCTACACCTTC. Supplemented by reference TRBV9 and TRBJ1-2, the full variable domain reads DSGVTQTPKHLITATGQRVTLRCSPRSGDLSVYWYQQSLDQGLQFLIQYYNGEERAKGNILERFSAQQFPDLHSELNLSSLELGDSALYFCASSVVRSGYTFGSGTRLTVV.

The genes are TRBV5-1 and TRBJ2-1, with D possibly being TRBD1 (6 bases). The ends were cut back, 4 bases at V and 8 bases at J, with 16 bases in the middle. The CDR3 totals 14 residues. The germline gives CDR1 SGHRS, CDR2 YFSETQ. CDR3: CASSLQIQGDEQFF. The CDR3 DNA reads TGCGCCAGCAGCCTCCAAATACAGGGTGATGAGCAGTTCTTC.

The chain carries TRBV19 and TRBJ1-4, with D perhaps matching TRBD1 (6 bases). Germline V gives CDR1 LNHDA, CDR2 SQIVND (reference sequence). V lost 5 bases and J lost 8, with 12 bases in between. The CDR3 length is 13 residues. DNA of the CDR3: TGTGCCAGTAGTGAAGGACAGAAGGAAAAACTGTTTTTT. Its translation is CASSEGQKEKLFF.

The chain combines TRBV11-3 with TRBJ1-6; D is unclear. The V end lost 4 bases, the J end lost 7 bases, and 14 bases lay between the germline ends. The germline V gene has CDR1 SGHNT and CDR2 YENEEA. The CDR3 extends over 15 amino acids. The CDR3: CASSSGGEANSPLHF. CDR3 bases: TGTGCCAGCAGCTCCGGTGGGGAGGCAAATTCACCCCTCCACTTT.

This chain connects TRBV7-9 to TRBJ1-5; TRBD1 matches 8 bases. The V gene's germline CDR1 is SEHNR and CDR2 FQNEAQ (reference sequence). This CDR3 is 19 amino acids long. The V segment lost 5 bases and the J segment 4 bases; nucleotides outside the gene matches: 19. For the CDR3, the DNA is TGTGCCAGCAGCCTCGGACAGGGAGGGATCGGCATAGCAAATCAGCCCCAGCATTTT. It codes for CASSLGQGGIGIANQPQHF.

V is TRBV7-2 and J is TRBJ1-5; 7 bases map to TRBD1. The CDR3 has 15 residues. From germline, CDR1 is SGHTA and CDR2 FQGNSA. Trimming removed 4 bases from V and 0 bases from J; junction bases left unmatched: 3. CDR3 sequence: CASSSQGVSNQPQHF. The CDR3, as DNA: TGTGCCAGCAGCTCGCAGGGGGTTAGCAATCAGCCCCAGCATTTT.

The chain joins TRBV29-1 to TRBJ1-1; D remains ambiguous. The germline V and J ends were trimmed by 1 base and 7 bases, with 7 bases remaining between them. Germline CDR1 reads SQVTM; CDR2 reads ANQGSEA. This CDR3 has 11 residues. CDR3 residues: CSVEGGLEAFF. DNA for the CDR3: TGCAGCGTTGAAGGAGGACTTGAAGCTTTCTTT. Supplemented by reference TRBV29-1 and TRBJ1-1, the full variable domain reads SAVISQKPSRDICQRGTSLTIQCQVDSQVTMMFWYRQQPGQSLTLIATANQGSEATYESGFVIDKFPISRPNLTFSTLTVSNMSPEDSSIYLCSVEGGLEAFFGQGTRLTVV.

The V call is TRBV19, the J call TRBJ1-1; D is unclear. CDR3 length: 13 amino acids. The germline V gene encodes CDR1 LNHDA and CDR2 SQIVND (reference sequence). V lost 4 bases, J lost 2 bases, and 8 bases lay in between. CDR3 bases: TGTGCCAGTAGTACCAATAGAAACACTGAAGCTTTCTTT. It yields the protein CASSTNRNTEAFF.

The rearrangement links TRBV7-9 to TRBJ1-5; 8 nucleotides line up with TRBD1. This CDR3 region has 17 residues. The junction had 14 bases not matched to a gene; V was cut back by 5 bases and J by 5 bases. CDR1 SEHNR and CDR2 FQNEAQ come from the germline V gene (reference sequence). CDR3 region: CASSPGQGLADYQPQHF. The CDR3 DNA follows: TGTGCCAGCAGCCCTGGACAGGGTTTAGCAGACTATCAGCCCCAGCATTTT.

This sequence joins TRBV7-2 and TRBJ1-5; 8 bases align to TRBD1. This CDR3 is built from 15 residues. V dropped 5 bases and J dropped 5; count of bases not matched to a gene: 8. The germline V gene has CDR1 SGHTA and CDR2 FQGNSA. CDR3 region: CASSLRTGRDQPQHF. The CDR3 DNA follows: TGTGCCAGCAGCCTTCGGACAGGGCGAGATCAGCCCCAGCATTTT.